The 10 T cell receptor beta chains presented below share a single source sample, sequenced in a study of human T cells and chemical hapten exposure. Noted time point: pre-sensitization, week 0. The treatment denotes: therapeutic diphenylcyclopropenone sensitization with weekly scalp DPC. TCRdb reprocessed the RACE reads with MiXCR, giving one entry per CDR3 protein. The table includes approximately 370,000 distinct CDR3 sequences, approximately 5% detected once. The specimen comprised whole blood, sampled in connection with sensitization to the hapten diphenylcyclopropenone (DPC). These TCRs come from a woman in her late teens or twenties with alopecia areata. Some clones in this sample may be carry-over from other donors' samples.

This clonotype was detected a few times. The CDR3 bases are TGCGCCAGCAGCCAATTCACCCAGGGGGGCCCTAGCACAGATACGCAGTATTTT. Translation gives CASSQFTQGGPSTDTQYF. The chain couples TRBV4-3 to TRBJ2-3; D is perhaps TRBD1 (7 bases). Trimming shortened V by 2 bases and J by 0 bases, and 18 bases separated the two germline ends. This CDR3 is 18 amino acids long. CDR1 is LGHNA and CDR2 is YSLEER in the germline V gene.

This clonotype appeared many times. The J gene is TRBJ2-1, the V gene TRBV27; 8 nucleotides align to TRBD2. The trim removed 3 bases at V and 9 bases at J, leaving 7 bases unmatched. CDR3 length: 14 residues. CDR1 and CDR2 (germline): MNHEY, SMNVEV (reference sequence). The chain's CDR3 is CASSLAGGPSEQFF. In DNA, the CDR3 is TGTGCCAGCAGTTTGGCGGGGGGCCCCAGTGAGCAGTTCTTC.

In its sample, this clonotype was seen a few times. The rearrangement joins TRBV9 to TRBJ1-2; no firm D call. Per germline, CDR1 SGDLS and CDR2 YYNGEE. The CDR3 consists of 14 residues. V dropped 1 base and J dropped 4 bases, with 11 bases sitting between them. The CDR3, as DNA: TGTGCCAGCAGCGTATCCGGCAGTGCCTATGGCTACACCTTC. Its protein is CASSVSGSAYGYTF.

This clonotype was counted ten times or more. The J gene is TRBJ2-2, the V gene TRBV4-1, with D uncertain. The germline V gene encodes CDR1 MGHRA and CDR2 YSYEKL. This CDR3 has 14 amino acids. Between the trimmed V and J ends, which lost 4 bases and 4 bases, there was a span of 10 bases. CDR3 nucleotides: TGCGCCAGCAGCCCGATTTTGCGCACCGGGGAGCTGTTTTTT. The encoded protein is CASSPILRTGELFF.

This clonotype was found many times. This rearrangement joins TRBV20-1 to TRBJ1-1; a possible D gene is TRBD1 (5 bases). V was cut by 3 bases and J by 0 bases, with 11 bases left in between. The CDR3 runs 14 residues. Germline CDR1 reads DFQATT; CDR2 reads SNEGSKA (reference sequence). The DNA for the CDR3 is TGCAGTGCTAGCCAGGGACTTTTGAACACTGAAGCTTTCTTT. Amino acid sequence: CSASQGLLNTEAFF.

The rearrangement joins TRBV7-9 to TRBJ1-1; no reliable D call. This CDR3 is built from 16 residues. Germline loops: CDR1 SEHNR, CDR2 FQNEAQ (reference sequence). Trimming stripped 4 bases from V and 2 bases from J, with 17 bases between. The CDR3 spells CASSSSYGRGNTEAFF. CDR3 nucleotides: TGTGCCAGCAGCTCGTCCTATGGACGGGGTAACACTGAAGCTTTCTTT.

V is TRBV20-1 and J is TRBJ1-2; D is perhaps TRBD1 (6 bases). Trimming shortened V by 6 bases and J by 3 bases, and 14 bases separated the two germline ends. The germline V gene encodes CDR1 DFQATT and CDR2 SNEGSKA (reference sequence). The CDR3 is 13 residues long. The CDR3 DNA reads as TGCAGTGCAATGAGCCGACAGGACTATGGCTACACCTTC. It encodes CSAMSRQDYGYTF.

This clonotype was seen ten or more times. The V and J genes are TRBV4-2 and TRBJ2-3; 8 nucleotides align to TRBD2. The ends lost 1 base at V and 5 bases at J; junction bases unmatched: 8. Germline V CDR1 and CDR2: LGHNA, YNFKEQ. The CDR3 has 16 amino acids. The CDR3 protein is CASSQASGGARDTQYF. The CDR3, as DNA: TGTGCCAGCAGCCAAGCTTCCGGGGGGGCGAGAGATACGCAGTATTTT.

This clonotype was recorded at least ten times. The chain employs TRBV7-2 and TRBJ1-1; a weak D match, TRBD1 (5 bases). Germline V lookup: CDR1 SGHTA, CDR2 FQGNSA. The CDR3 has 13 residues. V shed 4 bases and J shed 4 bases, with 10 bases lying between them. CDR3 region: CASSSGAVTEAFF. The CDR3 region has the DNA TGTGCCAGCAGCTCCGGGGCTGTCACTGAAGCTTTCTTT.

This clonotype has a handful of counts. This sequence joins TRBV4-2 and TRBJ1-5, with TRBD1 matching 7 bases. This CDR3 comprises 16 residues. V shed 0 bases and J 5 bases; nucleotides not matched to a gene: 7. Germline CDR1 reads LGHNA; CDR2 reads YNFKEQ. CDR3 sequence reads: CASSQDPQGDYQPQHF. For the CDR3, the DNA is TGTGCCAGCAGCCAAGATCCCCAGGGGGATTATCAGCCCCAGCATTTT.